The table lists the clone carrying this TCR beta chain with a count of one. The source of the sample is a study of blood T cell repertoires in COVID-19. Patients at the Seattle site were enrolled during active infection and followed longitudinally. CDR1 is MNHEY, CDR2 SVGAGI, per germline. V lost 7 bases and J lost 2, with 10 bases in between. The CDR3 totals 13 residues. This table comes from immunoSEQ multiplex PCR, and its TCRdb copy is limited to in-frame clones, with some not included. The table shows about 300,000 clones, with roughly nine tenths occurring only once. The specimen was peripheral blood. The TCR sequence derives from a woman aged 30 to 39 with COVID-19, enrolled during active disease. The V and J genes are TRBV6-5 and TRBJ2-3; D possibly corresponds to TRBD2 (6 bases). DNA of the CDR3: TGTGCCAGCAATGGGGGGAACACAGATACGCAGTATTTT. Amino acids: CASNGGNTDTQYF.